One sample yielded the 20 T cell receptor beta chains listed below, sequenced in a study of CD8+CD57+ T cells in acquired aplastic anemia. Genomic DNA was employed as the template in profiling TCR beta VDJ and CDR3. In TCRdb, the reads were re-called with MiXCR into one record per CDR3 protein. Counted here are about 400,000 distinct CDR3 sequences, around 72% occurring once; the ten biggest clones make up 3.5% to 4.5%. Specimen: sorted CD4+, CD8+, or CD8+CD57+ T cells (not recorded which) from PBMCs. These receptors all come from a human donor in good health, serving as a control.

CDR3 protein: CASSFDVPGQWRTDTQYF. The CDR3 DNA reads as TGTGCCAGCAGTTTCGACGTCCCGGGACAGTGGAGGACAGATACGCAGTATTTT. The chain has TRBV12-3 or TRBV12-4 and TRBJ2-3; 7 bases agree with TRBD1. The junction had 15 bases not matched to a gene; V was cut back by 3 bases and J by 3 bases. This CDR3 has 18 residues.

As for this clonotype: Germline and junction disagree at one end, which may indicate a read error. The chain recombines TRBV7-2 with TRBJ2-2; 7 positions agree with TRBD1. In germline, CDR1 is SGHTA, CDR2 FQGNSA. The CDR3 consists of 14 residues. The CDR3 region is CASSSAARGQEEKF. CDR3 nucleotides: TGTGCCAGCAGCTCAGCGGCGAGGGGGCAAGAGGAAAAATTT. The full variable domain, completed using reference TRBV7-2 and TRBJ2-2, is GAGVSQSPSNKVTEKGKDVELRCDPISGHTALYWYRQSLGQGLEFLIYFQGNSAPDKSGLPSDRFSAERTGGSVSTLTIQRTQQEDSAVYLCASSSAARGQEEKFGEGSRLTVL.

A remark on this clonotype: A read error may produce the germline difference seen at one junction end. The J gene is TRBJ1-1, the V gene TRBV7-9; perhaps TRBD1 as D (6 bases). Per germline, CDR1 SEHNR and CDR2 FQNEAQ (reference sequence). The CDR3 spans 13 residues. The CDR3 loop reads CASSRDTSTAAFF. CDR3 DNA: TGTGCCAGCAGTCGGGACACCAGCACTGCAGCTTTCTTT.

This clonotype was observed a single time. A read error may produce the germline difference seen at one junction end. The CDR3: CASSGTGANEATF. CDR3 bases: TGTGCCAGCAGTGGCACAGGGGCCAACGAAGCTACCTTT. This rearrangement joins TRBV2 to TRBJ1-1, with TRBD1 identical over 7 bases. CDR1 and CDR2 from the germline V gene are SNHLY and FYNNEI. This CDR3 is 13 amino acids long.

Concerning this clonotype itself: It is unclear where the CDR3 begins or ends on the DNA, so no DNA is shown, and the CDR3 is as TCRdb lists it. The chain has TRBV7-2 and TRBJ1-4. Per germline, CDR1 SGHTA and CDR2 FQGNSA. With termini counted, the CDR3 has 16 amino acids. CDR3 sequence reads: CASSSDREAYFGPLFF.

As regards this clonotype: The CDR3 does not close with the conserved phenylalanine or tryptophan, likely indicating a read error. The DNA is omitted, as the CDR3 cannot be located on it reliably, and the CDR3 follows TCRdb's listing. V and J are TRBV7-2 and TRBJ2-3; the DNA was not compared with TRBD1, the D call given in the table. The CDR3 is 13 residues long, counting both termini. Per germline, CDR1 SGHTA and CDR2 FQGNSA. The CDR3 loop is CASSLVLGGGSPL.

This chain connects TRBV20-1 to TRBJ2-7; possible D gene TRBD2, 5 bases. Trimming took off 6 bases at V and 11 bases at J, with 20 bases between the two ends. Germline V CDR1 and CDR2: DFQATT, SNEGSKA (reference sequence). CDR3 length equals 12 residues. CDR3 bases: TGCAGTGCCGATGGCGGTGACGAGGAGGAGTACTTC. Translation: CSADGGDEEEYF.

The rearrangement links TRBV7-2 to TRBJ1-1; D not certain. The CDR3 runs 12 residues. Trimming removed 5 bases from V and 14 bases from J, with 18 bases in between. Germline loops: CDR1 SGHTA, CDR2 FQGNSA. CDR3 nucleotide sequence: TGTGCCAGCAGCCCCATATCAAATGGAGAGTTCTTT. As protein: CASSPISNGEFF.

This rearrangement joins TRBV5-1 to TRBJ1-3; D is unclear. Trimming took off 3 bases at V and 0 bases at J, with 10 bases between the two ends. This CDR3 has 15 residues. The germline V gene has CDR1 SGHRS and CDR2 YFSETQ. DNA of the CDR3: TGCGCCAGCAGCTCGCACGCCGCCTCTGGAAACACCATATATTTT. This sequence encodes CASSSHAASGNTIYF.

This clonotype was seen at least ten times. The chain links TRBV19 to TRBJ2-7; 9 bases line up with TRBD1. In germline, CDR1 is LNHDA, CDR2 SQIVND (reference sequence). Trimming removed 3 bases from V and 3 bases from J; junction bases left unmatched: 3. This CDR3 region has 14 residues. CDR3 nucleotides: TGTGCCAGTAGTATCCGGGACAGGGTCTACGAGCAGTACTTC. Protein sequence: CASSIRDRVYEQYF.

In this sample, this clonotype turned up many times. The gene calls are TRBV18 and TRBJ2-1; 8 bases align to TRBD1. Germline lookup yields CDR1 KGHSH and CDR2 LQKENI. J lost 1 base, V lost 2 bases, and 1 base had no gene match. CDR3 length: 15 residues. CDR3 protein: CASSPRQGSYNEQFF. DNA for the CDR3: TGTGCCAGCTCACCAAGACAGGGGTCCTACAATGAGCAGTTCTTC.

The chain combines TRBV6-4 with TRBJ1-1; perhaps TRBD1 as D (5 bases). This CDR3 spans 15 amino acids. Germline CDR1 is MRHNA and CDR2 is SNTAGT. V shed 5 bases and J shed 0 bases, with 13 bases lying between them. CDR3 bases: TGTGCCAGCAGTCCTCGGCCAGGGATGAACACTGAAGCTTTCTTT. It is translated as CASSPRPGMNTEAFF.

V is TRBV24-1 and J is TRBJ2-7; D is possibly TRBD2 (5 bases). There are 13 residues in the CDR3. The ends were cut back, 11 bases at V and 12 bases at J, with 25 bases in the middle. Germline loops: CDR1 KGHDR, CDR2 SFDVKD. The CDR3 DNA reads TGTGCCATCCGGGGTTGCCCCCACTACGGCTCGTACTTC. Protein sequence: CAIRGCPHYGSYF.

This clonotype was seen repeatedly, ten times or more. The chain has TRBV6-1 and TRBJ1-4; D gene ambiguous. V lost 6 bases to trimming and J lost 7 bases, with 12 bases between them. Looked up from germline, CDR1 is MNHNS and CDR2 is SASEGT. The CDR3 has 13 residues. The CDR3 bases are TGTGCCAGCAGGCGGAGGGAACGTGAAAAACTGTTTTTT. Translation gives CASRRREREKLFF.

V gene TRBV7-2 combines with J gene TRBJ2-3; D is possibly TRBD1 or TRBD2 (5 bases each). V dropped 5 bases and J dropped 3 bases, with 15 bases sitting between them. The CDR3 runs to 15 residues. The germline CDR1 and CDR2 sequences are SGHTA and FQGNSA. The CDR3 spells CASSRPGLNTDTQYF. The CDR3 DNA follows: TGTGCCAGCAGCCGCCCGGGGCTCAATACAGATACGCAGTATTTT.

This clonotype was counted at least ten times. V is TRBV20-1 and J is TRBJ2-2, with TRBD2 as a possible D gene (7 bases). The CDR3 spans 16 residues. The V gene lost 3 bases and the J gene lost 9 bases, with 23 bases spanning the gap. Looked up from germline, CDR1 is DFQATT and CDR2 is SNEGSKA (reference sequence). In DNA, the CDR3 is TGCAGTGCTAGTGCGCCGCCGGGGGGCAAGTGGTGGGAGCTGTTTTTT. Translated, it gives CSASAPPGGKWWELFF.

This chain joins TRBV10-3 and TRBJ1-2; D might be TRBD1 (5 bases). The CDR3 consists of 14 residues. V lost 2 bases to trimming and J lost 14 bases, with 21 bases between them. Germline-derived CDR1 and CDR2 are ENHRY and SYGVKD. In DNA, the CDR3 is TGTGCCATCAGTGAGGCCGGGACCCAGTACGTCGAGACCTTC. It is translated as CAISEAGTQYVETF.

About this clonotype: No DNA is shown, since the ends of the CDR3 on it are uncertain; the CDR3 is the one TCRdb lists. V gene TRBV7-2 combines with J gene TRBJ2-7. Germline V gives CDR1 SGHTA, CDR2 FQGNSA. The CDR3 length is 17 residues, termini included. The CDR3 sequence is CASSFSQYAQYFGEQYF.

With respect to this clonotype: This likely comes from a read error, as the CDR3 has no conserved phenylalanine or tryptophan at its end. Because the CDR3's place on the DNA is in doubt, the DNA is left out and the CDR3 is given as listed by TCRdb. The chain employs TRBV7-3 and TRBJ2-3; the D call of TRBD1 is as the table states it, not checked on the DNA. Looked up from germline, CDR1 is SGHTA and CDR2 is FQGTGA. The CDR3 has 12 amino acids, counting both end residues. The CDR3 sequence is CASSLSGDNTEA.

A remark on this clonotype: This CDR3 fails to terminate in the conserved phenylalanine or tryptophan, so it likely reflects a read error. It is unclear where the CDR3 begins or ends on the DNA, so no DNA is shown, and the CDR3 is as TCRdb lists it. This sequence joins TRBV2 and TRBJ1-2. Counting both end residues, the CDR3 totals 15 amino acids. Germline values: CDR1 SNHLY, CDR2 FYNNEI. CDR3 amino acids: CASSELHGETQYYTP.